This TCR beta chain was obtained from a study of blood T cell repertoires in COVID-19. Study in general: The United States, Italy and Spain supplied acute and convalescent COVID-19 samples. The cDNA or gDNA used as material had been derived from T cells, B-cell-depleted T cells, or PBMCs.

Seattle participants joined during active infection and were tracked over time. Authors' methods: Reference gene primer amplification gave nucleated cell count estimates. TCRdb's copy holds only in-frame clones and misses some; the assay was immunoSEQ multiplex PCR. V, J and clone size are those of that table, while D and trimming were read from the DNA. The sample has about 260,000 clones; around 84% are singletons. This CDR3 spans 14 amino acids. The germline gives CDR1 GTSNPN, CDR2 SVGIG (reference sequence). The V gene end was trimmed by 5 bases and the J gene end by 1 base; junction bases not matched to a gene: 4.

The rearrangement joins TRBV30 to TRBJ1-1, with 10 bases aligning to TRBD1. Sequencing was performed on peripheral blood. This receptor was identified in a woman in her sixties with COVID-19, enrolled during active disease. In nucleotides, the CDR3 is TGTGCCTGGGCGACAGGGGGCAGGAACACTGAAGCTTTCTTT. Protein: CAWATGGRNTEAFF.